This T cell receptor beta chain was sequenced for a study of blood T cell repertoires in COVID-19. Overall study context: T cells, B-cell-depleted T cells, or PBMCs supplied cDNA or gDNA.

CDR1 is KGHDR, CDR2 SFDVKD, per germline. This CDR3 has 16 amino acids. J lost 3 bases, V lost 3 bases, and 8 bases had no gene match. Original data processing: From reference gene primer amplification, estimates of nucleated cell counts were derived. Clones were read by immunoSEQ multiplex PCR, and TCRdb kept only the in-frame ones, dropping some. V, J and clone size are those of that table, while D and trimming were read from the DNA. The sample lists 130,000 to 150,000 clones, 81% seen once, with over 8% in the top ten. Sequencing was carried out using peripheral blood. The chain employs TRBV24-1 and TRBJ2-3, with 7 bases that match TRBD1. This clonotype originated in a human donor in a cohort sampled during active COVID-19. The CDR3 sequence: CATSDPRQGRTDTQYF. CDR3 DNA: TGTGCCACCAGTGATCCCCGACAGGGTAGGACAGATACGCAGTATTTT.